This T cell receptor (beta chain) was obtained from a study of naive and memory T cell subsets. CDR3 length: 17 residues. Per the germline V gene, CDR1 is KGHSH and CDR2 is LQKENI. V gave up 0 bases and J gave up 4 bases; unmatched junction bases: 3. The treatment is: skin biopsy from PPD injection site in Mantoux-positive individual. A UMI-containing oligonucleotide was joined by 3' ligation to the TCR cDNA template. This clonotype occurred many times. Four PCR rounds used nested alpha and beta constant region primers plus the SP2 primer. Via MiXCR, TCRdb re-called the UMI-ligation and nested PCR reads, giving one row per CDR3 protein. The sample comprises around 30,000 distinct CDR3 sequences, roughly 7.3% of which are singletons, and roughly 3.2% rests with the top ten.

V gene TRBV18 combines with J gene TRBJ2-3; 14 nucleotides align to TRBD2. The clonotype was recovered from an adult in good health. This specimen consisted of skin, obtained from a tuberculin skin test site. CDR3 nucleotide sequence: TGTGCCAGCTCACCACCGGGACTAGCGGGGGAGCCAGATACGCAGTATTTT. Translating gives CASSPPGLAGEPDTQYF.